Detailed here is one T cell receptor beta chain. Measured with immunoSEQ multiplex PCR; TCRdb has only the in-frame clones, and not every one. The profile shows approximately 88,000 clones, 90% to 95% of them singletons. The sample comes from a study of T cell changes during pregnancy in multiple sclerosis. The CDR3 covers 15 residues. The ends lost 4 bases at V and 4 bases at J; junction bases unmatched: 8. Germline V gene data show CDR1 as SGHAT and CDR2 as FQNNGV. The J gene is TRBJ1-2, the V gene TRBV11-2, with TRBD1 matching 8 bases. This clonotype was sampled from a female donor with multiple sclerosis, enrolled in a pregnancy study. The sequencing used peripheral blood, collected in the second trimester of pregnancy. The CDR3 coding sequence is TGTGCCAGCAGCTCGCGGACAGGGAGGTTCTATGGCTACACCTTC. It is translated as CASSSRTGRFYGYTF. The full variable domain, with the rest looked up from reference TRBV11-2 and TRBJ1-2, is EAGVAQSPRYKIIEKRQSVAFWCNPISGHATLYWYQQILGQGPKLLIQFQNNGVVDDSQLPKDRFSAERLKGVDSTLKIQPAKLEDSAVYLCASSSRTGRFYGYTFGSGTRLTVV.